This T cell receptor beta chain was captured in a study of blood T cell repertoires in COVID-19. Across the study: Donors in the United States, Italy and Spain gave samples during acute or convalescent COVID-19. Sample material is recorded as cDNA or gDNA derived from T cells, B-cell-depleted T cells, or PBMCs.

This table comes from immunoSEQ multiplex PCR, and its TCRdb copy is limited to in-frame clones, with some not included. The sample includes around 70,000 clones, roughly 89% seen only once; the top ten take roughly 9.6%. V gave up 5 bases and J gave up 0 bases, with 12 bases separating them. CDR3 length equals 15 residues. The germline gives CDR1 MNHEY, CDR2 SVGAGI. Sequenced material: peripheral blood. This chain joins TRBV6-5 and TRBJ2-3, with D maybe TRBD2 (6 bases). The sequence derives from a man older than 75 with acute or convalescent COVID-19. The CDR3 spells CASSQGRGSTDTQYF. CDR3 coding DNA: TGTGCCAGCAGTCAGGGACGGGGGAGCACAGATACGCAGTATTTT.